This T cell receptor beta chain stems from a study of Ad26.COV2.S vaccination and SARS-CoV-2 variants. As for the study in general: Doses of Ad26.COV2.S were injected into muscle once or twice, 56 days apart. Overall study findings and caveats: Spike-specific TCR breadth was greater after Ad26.COV2.S than placebo.

Documented treatment: around 19 received Ad26.COV2.S at low or high dose, single or two shots; about 5 received placebo; per-sample allocation not given. After the first vaccine or placebo injection, samples were drawn on day 63. It was an adult aged 18-55 years in Boston who was the donor. The CDR3 is made up of 11 amino acids. Germline V gene sequence: CDR1 SQVTM, CDR2 ANQGSEA. The ends were cut back, 4 bases at V and 5 bases at J, with 5 bases in the middle. The table came from immunoSEQ multiplex PCR; TCRdb's copy has only in-frame clones and leaves some out. This repertoire shows roughly 500,000 clones, roughly nine tenths found once; its top ten account for roughly 13%. In regard to this clone: Antigen: not known.

The receptor's source is a person between 18 and 60 years old who received the Ad26.COV2.S COVID-19 vaccine or a placebo. The specimen was peripheral blood, collected in a trial of Ad26.COV2.S vaccine versus placebo. The rearrangement uses TRBV29-1 and TRBJ2-2, with D unresolved. This chain's CDR3 is CSVVGTGELFF. The CDR3 DNA follows: TGCAGCGTTGTCGGAACCGGGGAGCTGTTTTTT.